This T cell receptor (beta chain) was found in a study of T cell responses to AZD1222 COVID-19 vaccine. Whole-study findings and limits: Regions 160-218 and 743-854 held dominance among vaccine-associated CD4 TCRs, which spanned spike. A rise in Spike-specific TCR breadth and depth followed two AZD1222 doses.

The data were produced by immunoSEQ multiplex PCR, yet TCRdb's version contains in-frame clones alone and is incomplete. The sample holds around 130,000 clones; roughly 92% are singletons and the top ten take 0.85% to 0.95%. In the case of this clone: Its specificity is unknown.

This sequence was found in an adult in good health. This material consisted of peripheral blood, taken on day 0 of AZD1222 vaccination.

CDR3 residues: CASSAGLAVANTGELFF. The CDR3 DNA reads TGTGCCAGCAGCGCGGGACTAGCGGTCGCGAACACCGGGGAGCTGTTTTTT. The rearrangement joins TRBV9 to TRBJ2-2, with TRBD2 matching over 11 bases. The CDR3 contains 17 residues. Germline lookup yields CDR1 SGDLS and CDR2 YYNGEE. V lost 3 bases to trimming and J lost 0 bases; unmatched junction nucleotides: 4.